The next 8 T cell receptor beta chains were all read from a single sample in a study of T cell repertoires in cytomegalovirus infection. No cognate antigen is known for these TCRs. One entry per CDR3 protein results from TCRdb running MiXCR on the reads. The data contain 250,000 to 300,000 distinct CDR3 sequences, under 25% of them singletons. The sequenced sample was cultured PBMCs, obtained from culture after CMV antigen stimulation. These receptors all stem from a human donor in good health (CMV status not recorded). Some clones in this sample may be carry-over from other donors' samples.

This clonotype was found a few times. The chain recombines TRBV5-5 with TRBJ2-1, with D possibly called TRBD1 or TRBD2 (6 bases each). The CDR3 contains 15 residues. V lost 3 bases, J lost 6 bases, and 16 bases lay in between. Germline CDR1 reads SGHKS; CDR2 reads YYEKEE (reference sequence). CDR3 loop: CASSSVGGLGNEQFF. The DNA for the CDR3 is TGTGCCAGCAGCTCAGTGGGGGGCCTTGGCAATGAGCAGTTCTTC.

The table lists this clonotype with many counts. This chain links TRBV7-9 with TRBJ1-2; D gene unclear. V was shortened by 3 bases and J by 3 bases, with 20 bases between the two germline ends. The germline CDR1 and CDR2 sequences are SEHNR and FQNEAQ (reference sequence). This CDR3 comprises 17 residues. The CDR3 is CASSFDILRQPYYGYTF. The CDR3 bases are TGTGCCAGCAGCTTCGATATACTTAGGCAGCCCTACTATGGCTACACCTTC.

This clonotype turned up a few times. This sequence joins TRBV4-3 and TRBJ2-3; 9 nucleotides line up with TRBD2. The junction had 1 base not matched to a gene; V was cut back by 1 base and J by 2 bases. Germline CDR1 reads LGHNA; CDR2 reads YSLEER. The CDR3 sequence is 15 residues long. CDR3 coding DNA: TGCGCCAGCAGCCAAGGGACTAGCGCCACAGATACGCAGTATTTT. Its translation: CASSQGTSATDTQYF.

The chain joins TRBV7-9 to TRBJ2-7, with 10 bases fitting TRBD2. The CDR3 totals 16 residues. J lost 2 bases, V lost 5 bases, and 9 bases had no gene match. CDR1 is SEHNR, CDR2 FQNEAQ, per germline (reference sequence). CDR3 DNA: TGTGCCAGCAGCCAGCCCGGAGCGGGGGGGGCCTACGAGCAGTACTTC. It specifies CASSQPGAGGAYEQYF.

V gene TRBV5-4 combines with J gene TRBJ1-6; 9 nucleotides agree with TRBD1. There are 14 residues in the CDR3. CDR1 SGHNT and CDR2 YYREEE come from the germline V gene (reference sequence). Losses at the gene ends were 4 bases for V and 8 bases for J; bases not matched to a gene: 4. The CDR3, as DNA: TGTGCCAGCAGCGAGACAGGGGGTTATTCACCCCTCCACTTT. It yields the protein CASSETGGYSPLHF.

The chain is built from TRBV6-2 or TRBV6-3 and TRBJ2-5; the D is unclear. This CDR3 has 12 residues. CDR1 is MNHEY and CDR2 is SVGEGT in the germline V gene. Trimming stripped 2 bases from V and 3 bases from J, with 4 bases between. The CDR3 DNA sequence: TGTGCCAGCAGTTACACCAAAGAGACCCAGTACTTC. This gives the protein CASSYTKETQYF.

The CDR3 DNA sequence: TGTGCCAGTAGTTCCAGGGTTATGAACACTGAAGCTTTCTTT. Protein product: CASSSRVMNTEAFF. The V and J genes are TRBV19 and TRBJ1-1, with D possibly TRBD1 on 5 matching bases. The CDR3 totals 14 residues. Germline CDR1 and CDR2: LNHDA and SQIVND (reference sequence). Trimming took 5 bases from V and 0 from J, leaving 10 bases between them.

This rearrangement joins TRBV7-8 to TRBJ1-3; D is possibly TRBD1 (5 bases). V was trimmed by 0 bases and J by 0 bases, leaving 15 bases between them. Germline values: CDR1 SGHVS, CDR2 FQNEAQ. The CDR3 is made up of 18 amino acids. Written as DNA, the CDR3 is TGTGCCAGCAGCTTAGCGCGGGGCTATAGCCTCTCTGGAAACACCATATATTTT. Amino acids: CASSLARGYSLSGNTIYF.